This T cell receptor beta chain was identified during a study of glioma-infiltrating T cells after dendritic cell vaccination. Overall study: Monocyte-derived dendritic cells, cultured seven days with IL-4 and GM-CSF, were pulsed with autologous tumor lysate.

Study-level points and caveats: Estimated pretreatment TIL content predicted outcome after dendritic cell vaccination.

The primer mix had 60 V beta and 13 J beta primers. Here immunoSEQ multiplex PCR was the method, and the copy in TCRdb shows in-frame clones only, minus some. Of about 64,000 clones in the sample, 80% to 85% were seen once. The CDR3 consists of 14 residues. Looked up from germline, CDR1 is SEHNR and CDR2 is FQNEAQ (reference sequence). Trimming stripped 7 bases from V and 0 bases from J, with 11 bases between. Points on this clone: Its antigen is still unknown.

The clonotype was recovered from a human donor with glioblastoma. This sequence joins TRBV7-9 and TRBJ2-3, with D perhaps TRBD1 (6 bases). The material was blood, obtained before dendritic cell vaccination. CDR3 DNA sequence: TGTGCCAGCAAGGGGGTTTATAGCACAGATACGCAGTATTTT. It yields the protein CASKGVYSTDTQYF.